This TCR beta chain originates from a study of blood T cell repertoires in COVID-19. At the level of the study: Both acute and convalescent COVID-19 samples were obtained from the United States, Italy and Spain.

The participants were between about 18 and 90 years old and came from fewer than 25 US areas. The study assigned cohorts using participant-reported clinical history. Exposed participants encountered a COVID-19 case during the 2 weeks preceding study entry. V lost 3 bases to trimming and J lost 2 bases; unmatched junction nucleotides: 4. The CDR3 is made up of 15 amino acids. CDR1 and CDR2 from the germline V gene are KGHSH and LQKENI. Only in-frame clones appear in the TCRdb table, and some are missing; sequencing was by immunoSEQ multiplex PCR. The repertoire holds 400,000 to 500,000 clones, roughly 84% seen once, with approximately 1.5% in the top ten.

The sequence came from a young woman who had been exposed to COVID-19. The gene calls are TRBV18 and TRBJ2-1, with 7 bases that match TRBD2. The specimen was PBMCs or T cells enriched from blood (not recorded which). DNA of the CDR3: TGTGCCAGCTCACCCCTGGGGGGGGCCTACAATGAGCAGTTCTTC. Protein: CASSPLGGAYNEQFF.